This record looks at one T cell receptor beta chain sequence and its context. Its antigen is still unknown. This sample was included in a study of blood T cells in healthy people across ages. Whole-study findings and limits: With age, beta diversity per million T cells declined roughly linearly, significantly by 35 to 40.

CDR1 is DFQATT and CDR2 is SNEGSKA in the germline V gene (reference sequence). Germline trimming cut 0 bases from V and 3 bases from J; bases unmatched to any gene: 7. The CDR3 is made up of 15 amino acids. Using a J-beta primer mix together with a sample-barcoded 5' primer, a second PCR was run for roughly 6 to 12 cycles. From the 5' RACE reads, TCRdb called clonotypes with MiXCR, one entry per CDR3 protein. This sample has about 1.1 million distinct CDR3 sequences; around two fifths occur once, and the top ten carry roughly 14%. Donors each provided 7.5 to 10 milliliters of peripheral blood. Isolated per sample were at least 6.5 million PBMCs.

This chain uses TRBV20-1 with TRBJ1-2; 7 positions match TRBD1. The origin of this receptor is a man between 18 and 35 years old in good health. The sequenced sample consisted of blood. CDR3 nucleotides: TGCAGTGCTAGAGACGATAGGACAGGCGACTATGGCTACACCTTC. Its translation: CSARDDRTGDYGYTF.